What follows describes a single T cell receptor (beta chain). Its target antigen remains unknown. Per-nucleotide qualities are absent, and no much larger clonotype sits a single base away. Library preparation employed the immunoSEQ multiplex PCR assay. TCRdb's version of the immuneACCESS table is confined to in-frame rearrangements and falls short of the full clone set. An unresolved V gene accounts for under half of the shortfall where checked; the remainder is of unknown origin. This sample lists fewer than 200,000 clones; around 93% were detected once. The ten largest account for over 4% of the sample. The CDR3 numbers 12 residues from cysteine through phenylalanine. Only the CDR3 portion is preserved as DNA: 36 bases, with reading frame beginning at the first base. CDR1 and CDR2 were assigned from the germline V gene as SGHAT and FQNNGV. V lost 3 bases and J lost 9 bases, and the count of bases not matched to a germline gene is 1.

The source of the sample is a study of control samples from healthy donors and cancer patients (dated by TCRdb to 2019 to 2021). The sequence came from a woman aged 55-70 years in good health. The sequenced sample consisted of blood. The chain uses TRBV11-2 and TRBJ1-1, and 10 junctional nucleotides match TRBD1. CDR3 sequence: CASSFDRGQAFF. The DNA sequence follows: TGTGCCAGCAGCTTTGACAGGGGGCAAGCTTTCTTT.